This is a list of T cell receptor beta chains from one sample in a study of tumor-infiltrating lymphocytes in localized non-small cell lung cancer. Using immunoSEQ multiplex PCR, the repertoire was profiled, and TCRdb retains in-frame clones only, with some absent. The repertoire has some 13,000 clones, around two thirds of them found once; the top ten carry over 20%. The sequencing sample was made of uninvolved lung tissue not adjacent to the tumor. Every receptor here comes from a human donor with non-small cell lung cancer. Each CDR3 is given with its conserved first and last residue. Each record gives: J gene, V gene, D gene, clone size, CDR3 protein, CDR3 DNA. A D gene is named only where the DNA matches it firmly. A row's size may be missing; if present it is once, few, many or a size class.

j_gene: TRBJ1-5; v_gene: TRBV2; d_gene: .; abundance: .; CDR3aa: CASSVLSVWPQHF; CDR3nt: TGTGCCAGCAGTGTTCTCTCTGTCTGGCCCCAGCATTTT
j_gene: TRBJ2-1; v_gene: TRBV7-8; d_gene: TRBD1; abundance: few; CDR3aa: CASSRWTGAPNEQFF; CDR3nt: TGTGCCAGCAGCAGGTGGACAGGGGCGCCCAATGAGCAGTTCTTC
j_gene: TRBJ1-2; v_gene: TRBV28; d_gene: .; abundance: .; CDR3aa: CASTGILNYGYTF; CDR3nt: TGTGCCAGCACAGGGATACTTAACTATGGCTACACCTTC
j_gene: TRBJ1-2; v_gene: TRBV29-1; d_gene: .; abundance: .; CDR3aa: CSVEAVAWNYGYTF; CDR3nt: TGCAGCGTTGAGGCGGTGGCGTGGAACTATGGCTACACCTTC
j_gene: TRBJ2-2; v_gene: TRBV29-1; d_gene: TRBD1; abundance: once; CDR3aa: CSASGTGFAGELFF; CDR3nt: TGCAGCGCCTCCGGGACAGGGTTCGCCGGGGAGCTGTTTTTT
j_gene: TRBJ1-1; v_gene: TRBV7-9; d_gene: TRBD1; abundance: once; CDR3aa: CASSRQGEAFF; CDR3nt: TGTGCCAGCAGCCGACAGGGTGAAGCTTTCTTT
j_gene: TRBJ1-5; v_gene: TRBV5-4; d_gene: TRBD1; abundance: .; CDR3aa: CASSPDRAQPQHF; CDR3nt: TGTGCCAGCAGTCCGGACAGGGCTCAGCCCCAGCATTTT
j_gene: TRBJ2-1; v_gene: TRBV6-5; d_gene: .; abundance: .; CDR3aa: CASSYENRERNEQFF; CDR3nt: TGTGCCAGCAGTTACGAAAATAGGGAGAGGAATGAGCAGTTCTTC
j_gene: TRBJ1-1; v_gene: TRBV10-3; d_gene: TRBD1; abundance: medium-sized; CDR3aa: CAARDRRDVTEAFF; CDR3nt: TGTGCCGCCCGGGACAGAAGAGATGTCACTGAAGCTTTCTTT
j_gene: TRBJ2-7; v_gene: TRBV7-6; d_gene: .; abundance: once; CDR3aa: CASSPYPTPTYEQYF; CDR3nt: TGTGCCAGCAGCCCTTACCCAACGCCCACCTACGAGCAGTACTTC
j_gene: TRBJ2-1; v_gene: TRBV7-6; d_gene: .; abundance: once; CDR3aa: CASSLEGVFGSSYNEQFF; CDR3nt: TGTGCCAGCAGCTTAGAGGGGGTTTTCGGAAGCTCCTACAATGAGCAGTTCTTC
j_gene: TRBJ1-1; v_gene: TRBV14; d_gene: .; abundance: .; CDR3aa: CASSTQRGPRNTEAFF; CDR3nt: TGTGCCAGCAGCACCCAAAGGGGCCCCCGGAACACTGAAGCTTTCTTT
j_gene: TRBJ1-5; v_gene: TRBV7-8; d_gene: .; abundance: once; CDR3aa: CASSLEGRTYNQPQHF; CDR3nt: TGTGCCAGCAGCTTAGAGGGCAGAACCTACAATCAGCCCCAGCATTTT
j_gene: TRBJ1-1; v_gene: TRBV10-3; d_gene: TRBD1; abundance: once; CDR3aa: CAISGTGNEAFF; CDR3nt: TGTGCCATCAGTGGGACAGGGAACGAAGCTTTCTTT
j_gene: TRBJ1-2; v_gene: TRBV7-9; d_gene: TRBD1; abundance: once; CDR3aa: CASSPPQGPGYTF; CDR3nt: TGTGCCAGCAGCCCCCCACAGGGGCCTGGCTACACCTTC
j_gene: TRBJ1-1; v_gene: TRBV6-6; d_gene: .; abundance: .; CDR3aa: CASGQEGNTEAFF; CDR3nt: TGTGCCAGCGGCCAGGAGGGGAACACTGAAGCTTTCTTT
j_gene: TRBJ2-1; v_gene: TRBV25-1; d_gene: TRBD1; abundance: .; CDR3aa: CASSDQTGVNEQFF; CDR3nt: TGTGCCAGCAGTGACCAGACAGGGGTTAATGAGCAGTTCTTC
j_gene: TRBJ2-5; v_gene: TRBV5-8; d_gene: TRBD1; abundance: .; CDR3aa: CASSLVTGGQETQYF; CDR3nt: TGTGCCAGCAGCTTGGTGACAGGGGGCCAAGAGACCCAGTACTTC
j_gene: TRBJ1-2; v_gene: TRBV28; d_gene: TRBD1; abundance: .; CDR3aa: CASSLWGTVNYGYTF; CDR3nt: TGTGCCAGCAGTTTATGGGGGACAGTTAACTATGGCTACACCTTC
j_gene: TRBJ2-7; v_gene: TRBV27; d_gene: TRBD2; abundance: .; CDR3aa: CASSRGSGGPYEQYF; CDR3nt: TGTGCCAGCAGTCGAGGGAGCGGGGGACCCTACGAGCAGTACTTC
j_gene: TRBJ2-5; v_gene: TRBV28; d_gene: TRBD1; abundance: few; CDR3aa: CASRTGGQGAKTQYF; CDR3nt: TGTGCCAGCCGCACCGGGGGACAGGGGGCGAAGACCCAGTACTTC
j_gene: TRBJ2-3; v_gene: TRBV30; d_gene: TRBD1; abundance: .; CDR3aa: CAWSVGRGDTQYF; CDR3nt: TGTGCCTGGAGTGTAGGCAGGGGGGATACGCAGTATTTT
j_gene: TRBJ2-5; v_gene: TRBV5-4; d_gene: .; abundance: .; CDR3aa: CASSLVTSGETQYF; CDR3nt: TGTGCCAGCAGCTTGGTGACCTCGGGGGAGACCCAGTACTTC
j_gene: TRBJ1-5; v_gene: TRBV27; d_gene: .; abundance: medium-sized; CDR3aa: CASSLSREGGQPQHF; CDR3nt: TGTGCCAGCAGTTTAAGTCGGGAAGGAGGACAGCCCCAGCATTTT
j_gene: TRBJ2-2; v_gene: TRBV13; d_gene: .; abundance: .; CDR3aa: CASSLLRGTGELFF; CDR3nt: TGTGCCAGCAGCTTATTACGAGGGACCGGGGAGCTGTTTTTT
j_gene: TRBJ1-4; v_gene: TRBV2; d_gene: .; abundance: .; CDR3aa: CASRWQGNEKLFF; CDR3nt: TGTGCCAGCAGGTGGCAGGGGAATGAAAAACTGTTTTTT